This T cell receptor beta chain was retrieved from a study of blood T cells in healthy people across ages. Study observations and caveats: Fewer expanded clones and more diversity marked long-lived versus aged donors. Diversity figures derived from one million T cells were judged to underestimate the true value.

The authors ran a second PCR of about 6 to 12 cycles using a sample-barcoded 5' primer and a J-beta primer mix. TCRdb re-analysed the 5' RACE reads in MiXCR, keeping a single row per CDR3 protein. Of more than 1 million distinct CDR3 sequences in the sample, less than 50% were seen once. This CDR3 has 13 residues. The germline V gene has CDR1 MGHDK and CDR2 SYGVNS. The V end was cut by 0 bases, the J end by 5 bases, with 5 bases between. Turning to this clonotype: What it binds is not known.

The material sequenced was blood. The source of this sequence is a woman in her fifties or sixties in good health. The chain combines TRBV25-1 with TRBJ1-3, with unresolved D. The CDR3 here is CASSEYNRNTIYF. The CDR3 bases are TGTGCCAGCAGTGAATATAACCGAAACACCATATATTTT.